The 28 T cell receptor beta chains below were found in one sample sequenced in a study of CD8 T cells in ankylosing spondylitis. TCRdb analysed the 5' RACE reads with MiXCR anew, one entry per CDR3 protein. The sample shows fewer than 250,000 distinct CDR3 sequences, 30% to 35% of them seen only once. Sequenced sample: blood, either unsorted or a sorted T cell fraction (not recorded which). The receptors shown here come from a male donor with ankylosing spondylitis or in good health (not recorded which).

This clonotype was seen repeatedly, ten times or more. The chain links TRBV20-1 to TRBJ2-1; D is possibly TRBD1 or TRBD2 (5 bases each). V gave up 0 bases and J gave up 7 bases, with 13 bases separating them. The CDR3 is 14 amino acids. The germline V gene has CDR1 DFQATT and CDR2 SNEGSKA (reference sequence). The chain's CDR3 is CSARDVGRENEQFF. As DNA, the CDR3 is TGCAGTGCTAGAGATGTCGGCAGGGAGAATGAGCAGTTCTTC.

The chain employs TRBV10-3 and TRBJ2-3, with 7 bases that match TRBD2. V gave up 0 bases and J gave up 2 bases; unmatched junction bases: 5. The germline V gene encodes CDR1 ENHRY and CDR2 SYGVKD. CDR3 length: 16 residues. The CDR3 protein is CAISESLAGDTDTQYF. CDR3 DNA: TGTGCCATCAGTGAGTCGCTGGCGGGGGACACAGATACGCAGTATTTT.

This clonotype appeared once. J is TRBJ2-3 and V is TRBV20-1; TRBD2 might be the D (6 bases). Per germline, CDR1 DFQATT and CDR2 SNEGSKA (reference sequence). Trimming cost V 5 bases and J 8 bases, with 20 bases left between them. The CDR3 sequence is 14 residues long. The CDR3 DNA reads TGCAGTGCTCTACCCGGGAGAGGGAGTGTTACGCAGTATTTT. Protein sequence: CSALPGRGSVTQYF.

In its sample, this clonotype was seen a few times. The chain joins TRBV9 to TRBJ1-4; tentative D call: TRBD1 (6 bases). CDR1 and CDR2 from the germline V gene are SGDLS and YYNGEE. V was cut by 3 bases and J by 6 bases, with 12 bases left in between. The CDR3 extends over 14 amino acids. The CDR3 sequence is CASSAQGGHEKLFF. CDR3 in DNA: TGTGCCAGCAGCGCACAGGGAGGCCATGAAAAACTGTTTTTT.

This clonotype came up many times. The rearrangement links TRBV29-1 to TRBJ2-1; D not resolved. The CDR3 is 10 residues long. Germline assignment: CDR1 SQVTM and CDR2 ANQGSEA. Trimming shortened V by 6 bases and J by 5 bases, and 5 bases separated the two germline ends. DNA of the CDR3: TGCAGCGTCCTTGACAATGAGCAGTTCTTC. Translating it yields CSVLDNEQFF.

This clonotype was seen a handful of times. The chain links TRBV6-1 to TRBJ2-5; 8 bases match TRBD2. CDR1 and CDR2 (germline): MNHNS, SASEGT. V shed 0 bases and J 1 base; nucleotides not matched to a gene: 7. The CDR3 loop spans 17 amino acids. Here the CDR3 DNA reads TGTGCCAGCAGTGAAGCCCTCCGGGGGGGGTTCCAAGAGACCCAGTACTTC. Protein: CASSEALRGGFQETQYF.

V gene TRBV9 combines with J gene TRBJ1-1, with TRBD1 as a possible D gene (5 bases). V was clipped by 3 bases and J by 2 bases, with 8 bases between them. This CDR3 spans 13 amino acids. Germline CDR1 and CDR2: SGDLS and YYNGEE. The CDR3 here is CASSAGGNTEAFF. The DNA of the CDR3 is TGTGCCAGCAGCGCGGGGGGAAACACTGAAGCTTTCTTT.

The chain recombines TRBV29-1 with TRBJ2-1, with D uncertain. This CDR3 is built from 12 residues. V lost 4 bases and J 5 bases, leaving 9 bases between the germline ends. The germline CDR1 and CDR2 sequences are SQVTM and ANQGSEA. The CDR3 nucleotides read TGCAGCGTTGTGGGCCCCCACAATGAGCAGTTCTTC. Encoded protein: CSVVGPHNEQFF.

This clonotype was picked up a small number of times. J is TRBJ2-1 and V is TRBV10-3; 8 bases are a match to TRBD1. Looked up from germline, CDR1 is ENHRY and CDR2 is SYGVKD. The CDR3 covers 15 residues. The V gene end was trimmed by 2 bases and the J gene end by 8 bases; junction bases not matched to a gene: 8. The CDR3 sequence is CAISERQGAVHEQFF. In DNA, the CDR3 is TGTGCCATCAGTGAGAGGCAGGGGGCAGTCCATGAGCAGTTCTTC.

This clonotype was counted a few times. V and J are TRBV20-1 and TRBJ1-5; 7 bases line up with TRBD1. Germline values: CDR1 DFQATT, CDR2 SNEGSKA (reference sequence). The trim removed 2 bases at V and 2 bases at J, leaving 15 bases unmatched. The CDR3 extends over 18 amino acids. CDR3 loop: CSARSLRRTGWGNQPQHF. The CDR3 coding sequence is TGCAGTGCTAGATCCCTCAGACGGACAGGATGGGGCAATCAGCCCCAGCATTTT.

This clonotype occurred a few times. The V call is TRBV7-2, the J call TRBJ2-3; TRBD1 or TRBD2 may be the D gene (5 bases each). CDR1 and CDR2 (germline): SGHTA, FQGNSA. The V end was cut by 3 bases, the J end by 6 bases, with 13 bases between. The CDR3 runs 14 residues. DNA of the CDR3: TGTGCCAGCAGCTTTATGGGGGTTAGGGATACGCAGTATTTT. This translates into CASSFMGVRDTQYF.

J is TRBJ2-1 and V is TRBV15; D may match TRBD1 or TRBD2 (6 bases each). With 5 bases removed from V and 4 bases from J, the gap between germline ends came to 15 bases. The CDR3 extends over 15 amino acids. The germline gives CDR1 LNHNV, CDR2 YYDKDF (reference sequence). DNA for the CDR3: TGTGCCACCAGCGCTAGGGGGGCCTCTTACAATGAGCAGTTCTTC. Residues: CATSARGASYNEQFF.

This clonotype came up a few times. The chain has TRBV7-2 and TRBJ2-5, with 7 bases aligning to TRBD2. This CDR3 is built from 16 residues. Trimming removed 0 bases from V and 2 bases from J; junction bases left unmatched: 6. Germline-derived CDR1 and CDR2 are SGHTA and FQGNSA. This chain's CDR3 is CASSLAWSSGQETQYF. The CDR3, as DNA: TGTGCCAGCAGCTTAGCTTGGTCTAGCGGTCAAGAGACCCAGTACTTC.

The chain has TRBV4-1 and TRBJ1-6, with a possible D match to TRBD1 (5 bases). This CDR3 has 15 residues. Per germline, CDR1 MGHRA and CDR2 YSYEKL. The V end lost 1 base, the J end lost 9 bases, and 13 bases lay between the germline ends. This CDR3 reads CASSQVGVAASPLHF. The CDR3 coding sequence is TGCGCCAGCAGCCAAGTGGGGGTAGCGGCTTCACCCCTCCACTTT.

The genes are TRBV25-1 and TRBJ2-1; 7 nucleotides match TRBD2. Germline assignment: CDR1 MGHDK and CDR2 SYGVNS. This CDR3 comprises 15 residues. Trimming removed 4 bases from V and 6 bases from J; junction bases left unmatched: 9. In DNA, the CDR3 is TGTGCCAGCAGTGGTGGGAGCGGGGAGTCCAATGAGCAGTTCTTC. The encoded protein is CASSGGSGESNEQFF.

The chain has TRBV9 and TRBJ2-3, with D unresolved. CDR1 SGDLS and CDR2 YYNGEE come from the germline V gene. Deletions cut 5 bases from V and 5 bases from J, with 12 bases between. CDR3 length equals 13 residues. The CDR3 spells CASSSPFIDTQYF. CDR3 nucleotide sequence: TGTGCCAGCAGTTCACCTTTCATAGATACGCAGTATTTT.

The chain employs TRBV20-1 and TRBJ2-1; TRBD2 might be the D (6 bases). This CDR3 is 14 amino acids long. The V and J ends lost 5 bases and 8 bases respectively, with 19 bases between them. Germline V gives CDR1 DFQATT, CDR2 SNEGSKA (reference sequence). In DNA form, the CDR3 reads TGCAGTGCTCTTAGCGGCGACCTGTCGGATGAGCAGTTCTTC. Its protein is CSALSGDLSDEQFF.

V and J are TRBV29-1 and TRBJ2-3; no reliable D call. The CDR3 loop spans 18 amino acids. The V gene lost 6 bases and the J gene lost 1 base, with 26 bases spanning the gap. Germline V CDR1 and CDR2: SQVTM, ANQGSEA. This chain's CDR3 is CSVFRVFTGARGTDTQYF. Written as DNA, the CDR3 is TGCAGCGTATTCCGTGTGTTTACTGGTGCTAGGGGCACAGATACGCAGTATTTT.

This clonotype was seen more than once but under ten times. The gene calls are TRBV20-1 and TRBJ1-4; D unresolved. V lost 6 bases, J lost 2 bases, and 7 bases lay in between. Germline values: CDR1 DFQATT, CDR2 SNEGSKA (reference sequence). The CDR3 has 12 residues. DNA for the CDR3: TGCAGTGCGGGTGGGACTAATGAAAAACTGTTTTTT. It is translated as CSAGGTNEKLFF.

V usage is TRBV5-1 and J usage is TRBJ2-1, with TRBD2 matching 9 bases. In germline, CDR1 is SGHRS, CDR2 YFSETQ. The trim removed 1 base at V and 3 bases at J, leaving 2 bases unmatched. CDR3 length equals 15 residues. CDR3 DNA sequence: TGCGCCAGCAGCTTGAGCGGGGGGAACTACAATGAGCAGTTCTTC. Its translation: CASSLSGGNYNEQFF.

Only one count was recorded for this clonotype. The genes are TRBV5-5 and TRBJ1-1, with 7 nucleotides matching TRBD1. Germline V gene data show CDR1 as SGHKS and CDR2 as YYEKEE (reference sequence). V gave up 2 bases and J gave up 6 bases; unmatched junction bases: 7. The CDR3 spans 14 residues. Here the CDR3 DNA reads TGTGCCAGCAGCTTTCCGGACAGGTGGCCTGAAGCTTTCTTT. Its translation: CASSFPDRWPEAFF.

This clonotype showed up many times. V usage is TRBV25-1 and J usage is TRBJ2-7, with TRBD2 matching over 9 bases. Germline CDR1 and CDR2: MGHDK and SYGVNS. This CDR3 is 17 amino acids long. With V trimmed by 5 bases and J by 2 bases, 13 bases remained unmatched. The CDR3, as DNA: TGTGCCAGCAGTCCCACCAACGCTAGACTAGCGGCCTACGAGCAGTACTTC. Protein: CASSPTNARLAAYEQYF.

The CDR3 here is CSAFGGANEQFF. CDR3 coding DNA: TGCAGTGCCTTTGGTGGGGCTAATGAGCAGTTCTTC. The V call is TRBV20-1, the J call TRBJ2-1, with D possibly being TRBD1 (5 bases). This CDR3 is built from 12 residues. V shed 6 bases and J shed 7 bases, with 13 bases lying between them. The germline CDR1 and CDR2 sequences are DFQATT and SNEGSKA (reference sequence).

The J gene is TRBJ2-3, the V gene TRBV6-1, with unresolved D. This CDR3 comprises 15 residues. V was clipped by 8 bases and J by 0 bases, with 15 bases between them. Looked up from germline, CDR1 is MNHNS and CDR2 is SASEGT. CDR3 nucleotides: TGTGCCAGCCGATCCCCAGGTGGGAGCACAGATACGCAGTATTTT. It yields the protein CASRSPGGSTDTQYF.

This clonotype appeared once. This rearrangement joins TRBV15 to TRBJ1-1; the D is unclear. The CDR3 is made up of 15 amino acids. Germline CDR1 is LNHNV and CDR2 is YYDKDF (reference sequence). Trimming left V 0 bases short and J 10 bases short, with 18 bases between. Here the CDR3 DNA reads TGTGCCACCAGCAGAGAAAACAACGTAAACCTCGGAGCTTTCTTT. This encodes CATSRENNVNLGAFF.

The chain employs TRBV27 and TRBJ2-3, with TRBD2 as a possible D gene (6 bases). This CDR3 has 14 residues. The germline CDR1 and CDR2 sequences are MNHEY and SMNVEV (reference sequence). The germline V and J ends were trimmed by 4 bases and 1 base, with 9 bases remaining between them. The CDR3 DNA sequence: TGTGCCAGCAGTTGGGGACTGGGCACAGATACGCAGTATTTT. Protein sequence: CASSWGLGTDTQYF.

This clonotype was observed many times. This chain uses TRBV6-1 with TRBJ1-6; D remains ambiguous. CDR3 length: 15 residues. Germline V gene lookup returns CDR1 MNHNS and CDR2 SASEGT. V shed 6 bases and J shed 10 bases, with 19 bases lying between them. The CDR3 bases are TGTGCCAGCAGCTTCGACTCAAGGGTAGAGTCACCCCTCCACTTT. It is translated as CASSFDSRVESPLHF.

The gene calls are TRBV7-8 and TRBJ2-7; 8 bases agree with TRBD2. This CDR3 has 16 amino acids. Germline lookup yields CDR1 SGHVS and CDR2 FQNEAQ. V gave up 3 bases and J gave up 1 base; unmatched junction bases: 8. The CDR3 DNA sequence: TGTGCCAGCAGCTTTGGTATAGCGGGACCATCCTACGAGCAGTACTTC. Its protein product is CASSFGIAGPSYEQYF.